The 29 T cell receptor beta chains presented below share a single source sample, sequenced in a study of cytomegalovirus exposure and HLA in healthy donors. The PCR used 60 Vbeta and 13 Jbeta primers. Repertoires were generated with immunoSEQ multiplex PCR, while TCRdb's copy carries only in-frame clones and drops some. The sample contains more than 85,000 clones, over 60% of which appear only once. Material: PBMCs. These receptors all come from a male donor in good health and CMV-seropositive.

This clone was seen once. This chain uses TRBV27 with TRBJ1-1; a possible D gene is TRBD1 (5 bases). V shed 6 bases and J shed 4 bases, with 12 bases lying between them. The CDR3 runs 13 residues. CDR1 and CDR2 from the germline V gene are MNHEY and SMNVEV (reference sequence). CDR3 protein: CASSRRGTTEAFF. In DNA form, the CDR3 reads TGTGCCAGCAGCCGACGGGGGACCACTGAAGCTTTCTTT.

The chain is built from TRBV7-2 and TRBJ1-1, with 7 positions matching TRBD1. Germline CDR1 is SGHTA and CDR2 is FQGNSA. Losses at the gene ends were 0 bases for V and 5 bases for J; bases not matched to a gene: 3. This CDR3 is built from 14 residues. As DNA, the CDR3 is TGTGCCAGCAGCTTAGCAGGGGGCAGGACTGAAGCTTTCTTT. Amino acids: CASSLAGGRTEAFF.

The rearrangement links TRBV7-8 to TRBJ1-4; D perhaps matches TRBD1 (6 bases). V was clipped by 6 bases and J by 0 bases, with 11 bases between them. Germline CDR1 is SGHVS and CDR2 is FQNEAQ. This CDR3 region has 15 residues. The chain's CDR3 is CASRIGGATNEKLFF. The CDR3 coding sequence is TGTGCCAGCAGAATAGGGGGAGCAACTAATGAAAAACTGTTTTTT. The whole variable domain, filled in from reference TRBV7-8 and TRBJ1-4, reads GAGVSQSPRYKVAKRGQDVALRCDPISGHVSLFWYQQALGQGPEFLTYFQNEAQLDKSGLPSDRFFAERPEGSVSTLKIQRTQQEDSAVYLCASRIGGATNEKLFFGSGTQLSVL.

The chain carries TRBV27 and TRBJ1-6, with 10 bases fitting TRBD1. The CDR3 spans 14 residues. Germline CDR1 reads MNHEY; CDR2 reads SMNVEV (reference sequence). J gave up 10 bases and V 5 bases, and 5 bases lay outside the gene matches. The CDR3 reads CASSQGQGLSPLHF. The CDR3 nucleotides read TGTGCCAGCAGTCAGGGACAGGGGCTGTCACCCCTCCACTTT.

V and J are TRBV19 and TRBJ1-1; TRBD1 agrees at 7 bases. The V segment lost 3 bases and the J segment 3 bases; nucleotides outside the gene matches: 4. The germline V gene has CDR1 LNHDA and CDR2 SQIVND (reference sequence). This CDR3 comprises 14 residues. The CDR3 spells CASSIGTDYTEAFF. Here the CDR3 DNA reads TGTGCCAGTAGTATCGGGACAGATTACACTGAAGCTTTCTTT.

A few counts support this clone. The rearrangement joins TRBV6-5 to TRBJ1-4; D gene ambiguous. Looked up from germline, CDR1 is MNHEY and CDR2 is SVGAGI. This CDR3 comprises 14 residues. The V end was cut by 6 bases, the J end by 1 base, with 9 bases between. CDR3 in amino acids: CASREERTNEKLFF. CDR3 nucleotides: TGTGCCAGCAGGGAGGAGCGAACTAATGAAAAACTGTTTTTT.

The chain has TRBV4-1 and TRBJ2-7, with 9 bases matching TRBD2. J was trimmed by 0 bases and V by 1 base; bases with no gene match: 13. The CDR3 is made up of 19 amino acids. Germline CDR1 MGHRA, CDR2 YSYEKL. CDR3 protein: CASSQGGMTSGERSYEQYF. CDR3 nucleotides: TGCGCCAGCAGCCAAGGCGGCATGACTAGCGGTGAACGCTCCTACGAGCAGTACTTC.

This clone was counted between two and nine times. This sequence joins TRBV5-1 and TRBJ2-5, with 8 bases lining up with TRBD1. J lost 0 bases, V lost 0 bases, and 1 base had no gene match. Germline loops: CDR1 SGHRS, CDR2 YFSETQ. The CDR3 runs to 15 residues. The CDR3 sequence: CASSLGQGNQETQYF. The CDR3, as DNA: TGCGCCAGCAGCTTGGGACAGGGGAACCAAGAGACCCAGTACTTC.

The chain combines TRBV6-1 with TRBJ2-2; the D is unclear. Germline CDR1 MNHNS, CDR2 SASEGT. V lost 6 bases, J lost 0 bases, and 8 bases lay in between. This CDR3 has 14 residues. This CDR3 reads CASSRVSNTGELFF. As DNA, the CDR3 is TGTGCCAGCAGCCGGGTCTCGAACACCGGGGAGCTGTTTTTT.

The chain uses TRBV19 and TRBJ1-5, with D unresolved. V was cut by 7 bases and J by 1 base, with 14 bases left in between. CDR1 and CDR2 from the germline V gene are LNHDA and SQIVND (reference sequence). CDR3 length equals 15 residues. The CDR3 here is CASTRSPRSNQPQHF. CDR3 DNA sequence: TGTGCCAGTACCCGCTCCCCACGGAGCAATCAGCCCCAGCATTTT.

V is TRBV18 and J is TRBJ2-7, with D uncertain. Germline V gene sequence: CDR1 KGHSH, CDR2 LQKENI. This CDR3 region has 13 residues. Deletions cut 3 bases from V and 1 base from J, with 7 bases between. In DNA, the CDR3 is TGTGCCAGCTCACCGTGGCAGTCCTACGAGCAGTACTTC. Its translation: CASSPWQSYEQYF.

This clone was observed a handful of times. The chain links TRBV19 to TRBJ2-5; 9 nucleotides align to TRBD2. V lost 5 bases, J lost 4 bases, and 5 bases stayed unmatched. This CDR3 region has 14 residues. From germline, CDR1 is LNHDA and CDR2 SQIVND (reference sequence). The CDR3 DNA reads TGTGCCAGTAGTTCCCCGCGGGGGGGAGAGACCCAGTACTTC. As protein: CASSSPRGGETQYF.

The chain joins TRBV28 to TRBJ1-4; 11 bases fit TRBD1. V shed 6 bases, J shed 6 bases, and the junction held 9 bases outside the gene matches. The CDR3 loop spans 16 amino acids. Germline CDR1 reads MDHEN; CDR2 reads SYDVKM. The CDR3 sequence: CASRGTGGISDEKLFF. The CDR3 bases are TGTGCCAGCAGGGGGACAGGGGGGATCTCGGATGAAAAACTGTTTTTT.

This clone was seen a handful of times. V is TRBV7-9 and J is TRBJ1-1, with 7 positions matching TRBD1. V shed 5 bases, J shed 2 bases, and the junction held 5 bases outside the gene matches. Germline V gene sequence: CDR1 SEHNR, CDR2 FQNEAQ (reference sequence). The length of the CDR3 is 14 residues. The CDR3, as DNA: TGTGCCAGCAGCCCCGGGACAGCTAACACTGAAGCTTTCTTT. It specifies CASSPGTANTEAFF. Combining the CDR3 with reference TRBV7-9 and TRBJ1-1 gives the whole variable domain DTGVSQNPRHKITKRGQNVTFRCDPISEHNRLYWYRQTLGQGPEFLTYFQNEAQLEKSRLLSDRFSAERPKGSFSTLEIQRTEQGDSAMYLCASSPGTANTEAFFGQGTRLTVV.

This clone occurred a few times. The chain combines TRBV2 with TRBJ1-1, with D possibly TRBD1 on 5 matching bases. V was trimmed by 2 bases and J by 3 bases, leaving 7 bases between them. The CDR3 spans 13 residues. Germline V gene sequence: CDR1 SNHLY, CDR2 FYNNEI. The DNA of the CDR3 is TGTGCCAGCAGTGAAACAGGATACACTGAAGCTTTCTTT. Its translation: CASSETGYTEAFF. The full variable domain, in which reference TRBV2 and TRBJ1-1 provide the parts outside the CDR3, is EPEVTQTPSHQVTQMGQEVILRCVPISNHLYFYWYRQILGQKVEFLVSFYNNEISEKSEIFDDQFSVERPDGSNFTLKIRSTKLEDSAMYFCASSETGYTEAFFGQGTRLTVV.

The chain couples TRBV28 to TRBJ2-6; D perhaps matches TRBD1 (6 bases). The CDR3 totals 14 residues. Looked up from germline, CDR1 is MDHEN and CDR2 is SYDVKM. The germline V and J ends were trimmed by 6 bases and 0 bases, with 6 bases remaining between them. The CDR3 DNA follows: TGTGCCAGCAGGGGGGCCTCTGGGGCCAACGTCCTGACTTTC. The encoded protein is CASRGASGANVLTF. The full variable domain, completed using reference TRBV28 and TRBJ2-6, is DVKVTQSSRYLVKRTGEKVFLECVQDMDHENMFWYRQDPGLGLRLIYFSYDVKMKEKGDIPEGYSVSREKKERFSLILESASTNQTSMYLCASRGASGANVLTFGAGSRLTVL.

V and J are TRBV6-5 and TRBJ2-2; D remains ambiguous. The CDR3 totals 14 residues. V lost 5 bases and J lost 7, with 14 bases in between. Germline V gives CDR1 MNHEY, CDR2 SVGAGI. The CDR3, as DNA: TGTGCCAGCAGTGCCCCTCTAACCAACGGGGAGCTGTTTTTT. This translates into CASSAPLTNGELFF.

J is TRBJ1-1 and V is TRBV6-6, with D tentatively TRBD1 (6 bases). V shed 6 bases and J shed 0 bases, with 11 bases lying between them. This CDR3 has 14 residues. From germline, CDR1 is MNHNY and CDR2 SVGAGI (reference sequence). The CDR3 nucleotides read TGTGCCAGCAGCCTGGACAGAATGAACACTGAAGCTTTCTTT. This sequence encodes CASSLDRMNTEAFF.

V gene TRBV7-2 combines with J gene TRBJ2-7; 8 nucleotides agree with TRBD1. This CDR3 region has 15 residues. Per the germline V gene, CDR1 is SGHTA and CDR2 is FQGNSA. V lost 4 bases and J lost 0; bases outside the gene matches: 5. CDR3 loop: CASSSGQGISYEQYF. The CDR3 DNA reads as TGTGCCAGCAGCTCTGGACAGGGAATCTCCTACGAGCAGTACTTC.

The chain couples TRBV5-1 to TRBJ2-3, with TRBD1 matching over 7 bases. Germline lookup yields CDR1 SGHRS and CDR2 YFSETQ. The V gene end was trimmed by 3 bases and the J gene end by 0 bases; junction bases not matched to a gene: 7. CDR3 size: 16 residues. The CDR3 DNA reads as TGCGCCAGCAGCTGGACCGGGACAGATAGCACAGATACGCAGTATTTT. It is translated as CASSWTGTDSTDTQYF.

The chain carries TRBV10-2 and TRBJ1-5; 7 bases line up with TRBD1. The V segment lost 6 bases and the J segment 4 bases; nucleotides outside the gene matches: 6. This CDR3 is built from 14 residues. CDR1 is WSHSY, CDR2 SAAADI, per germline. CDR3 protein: CASSTGASNQPQHF. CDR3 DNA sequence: TGCGCCAGCAGCACAGGGGCCAGTAATCAGCCCCAGCATTTT.

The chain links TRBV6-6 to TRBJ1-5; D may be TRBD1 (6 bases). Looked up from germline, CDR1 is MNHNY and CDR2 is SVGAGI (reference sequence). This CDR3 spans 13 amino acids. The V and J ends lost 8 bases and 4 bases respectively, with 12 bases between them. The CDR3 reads CASFGTLNQPQHF. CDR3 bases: TGTGCCAGCTTCGGGACACTAAATCAGCCCCAGCATTTT.

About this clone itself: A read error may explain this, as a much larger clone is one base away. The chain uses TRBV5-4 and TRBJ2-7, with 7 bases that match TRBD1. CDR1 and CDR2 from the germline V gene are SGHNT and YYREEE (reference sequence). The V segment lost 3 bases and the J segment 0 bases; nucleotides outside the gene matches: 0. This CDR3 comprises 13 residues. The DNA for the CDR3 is TGTGCCAGCAGCTGGGACAGCTCCTACGAGCAGTACTTC. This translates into CASSWDSSYEQYF. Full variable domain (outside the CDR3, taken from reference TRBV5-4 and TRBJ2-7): ETGVTQSPTHLIKTRGQQVTLRCSSQSGHNTVSWYQQALGQGPQFIFQYYREEENGRGNFPPRFSGLQFPNYSSELNVNALELDDSALYLCASSWDSSYEQYFGPGTRLTVT.

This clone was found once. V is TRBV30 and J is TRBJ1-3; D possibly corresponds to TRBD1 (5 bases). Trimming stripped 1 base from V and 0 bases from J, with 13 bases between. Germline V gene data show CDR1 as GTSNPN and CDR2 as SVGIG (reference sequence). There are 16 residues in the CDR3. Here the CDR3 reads CAWSGEGPSSGNTIYF. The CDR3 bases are TGTGCCTGGAGTGGGGAGGGGCCGAGCTCTGGAAACACCATATATTTT.

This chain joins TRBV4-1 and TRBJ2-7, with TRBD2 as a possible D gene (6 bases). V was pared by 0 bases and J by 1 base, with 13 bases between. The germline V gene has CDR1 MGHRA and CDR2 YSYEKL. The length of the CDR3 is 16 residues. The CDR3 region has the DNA TGCGCCAGCAGCCAAGAGGGATCACGGGGGTCCTACGAGCAGTACTTC. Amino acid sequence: CASSQEGSRGSYEQYF.

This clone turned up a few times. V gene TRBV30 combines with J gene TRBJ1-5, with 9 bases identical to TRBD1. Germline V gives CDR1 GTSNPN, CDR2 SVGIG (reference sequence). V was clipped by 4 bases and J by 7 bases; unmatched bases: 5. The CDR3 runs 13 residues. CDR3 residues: CAWMGQGGQPQHF. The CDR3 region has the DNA TGTGCCTGGATGGGACAGGGAGGACAGCCCCAGCATTTT.

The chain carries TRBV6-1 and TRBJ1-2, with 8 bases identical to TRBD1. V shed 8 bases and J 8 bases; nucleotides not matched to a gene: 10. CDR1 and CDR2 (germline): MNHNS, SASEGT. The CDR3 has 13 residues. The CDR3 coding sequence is TGTGCCAGCGGACTTGACAGGGGTTTCGGCTACACCTTC. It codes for CASGLDRGFGYTF.

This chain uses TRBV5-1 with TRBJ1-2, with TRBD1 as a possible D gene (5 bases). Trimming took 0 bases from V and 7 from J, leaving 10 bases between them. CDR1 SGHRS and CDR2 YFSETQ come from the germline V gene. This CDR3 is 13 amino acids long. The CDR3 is CASSLEQGTGYTF. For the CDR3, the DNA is TGCGCCAGCAGCTTGGAGCAGGGAACTGGCTACACCTTC.

The chain's CDR3 is CAWTGLSYEQYF. CDR3 DNA: TGTGCCTGGACAGGTCTCTCCTACGAGCAGTACTTC. V gene TRBV30 combines with J gene TRBJ2-7; D not certain. With 4 bases removed from V and 0 bases from J, the gap between germline ends came to 7 bases. Germline-derived CDR1 and CDR2 are GTSNPN and SVGIG (reference sequence). This CDR3 contains 12 residues.